Below are 5 T cell receptor beta chains sequenced from a single sample in a study of radiation and T cells in renal cell carcinoma. Noted time point: baseline pretreatment blood. Specified treatment: 15 Gy SBRT to primary tumor, nephrectomy 4 weeks later. Clones were read by immunoSEQ multiplex PCR, and TCRdb kept only the in-frame ones, dropping some. The profile shows 130,000 to 150,000 clones, roughly 88% of them singletons. Sequencing was performed on blood, taken from a patient whose treatment included radiotherapy and nephrectomy. The receptors originated from a woman in her forties or fifties with renal cell carcinoma.

The V gene is TRBV25-1, the J gene TRBJ2-1; TRBD2 agrees at 8 bases. The CDR3 is made up of 13 amino acids. With 8 bases clipped from V and 6 bases from J, the junction kept 6 bases outside the gene matches. In germline, CDR1 is MGHDK, CDR2 SYGVNS. This CDR3 is CASAAGALNEQFF. DNA of the CDR3: TGTGCCAGCGCAGCGGGGGCCCTCAATGAGCAGTTCTTC.

As DNA, the CDR3 is TGTGCCAGCAGCCCGGAGACAGGGGACCATGGCTACACCTTC. It yields the protein CASSPETGDHGYTF. The chain employs TRBV5-4 and TRBJ1-2; 8 positions match TRBD1. Trimming at V came to 4 bases and at J to 6 bases, leaving 8 bases not matched to a gene. The CDR3 has 14 amino acids. Germline values: CDR1 SGHNT, CDR2 YYREEE (reference sequence).

This clone was observed a single time. This sequence joins TRBV19 and TRBJ2-5; a possible D gene is TRBD2 (6 bases). CDR1 is LNHDA and CDR2 is SQIVND in the germline V gene (reference sequence). V was pared by 6 bases and J by 7 bases, with 21 bases between. The CDR3 loop spans 15 amino acids. The CDR3 DNA sequence: TGTGCCAGTAGACCCTGGGGGGAAGAACCTGGGACCCAGTACTTC. It is translated as CASRPWGEEPGTQYF.

CDR3 in DNA: TGTGCCTGGAGGAGACAGGGCCCGACACAGTTCTTC. Translation gives CAWRRQGPTQFF. The V and J genes are TRBV30 and TRBJ2-1, with 7 positions matching TRBD1. V was clipped by 3 bases and J by 13 bases; unmatched bases: 9. The CDR3 has 12 residues. CDR1 is GTSNPN, CDR2 SVGIG, per germline (reference sequence).

The rearrangement links TRBV6-5 to TRBJ1-5; D ambiguous. Trimming left V 0 bases short and J 3 bases short, with 12 bases between. The CDR3 has 16 residues. Germline V CDR1 and CDR2: MNHEY, SVGAGI. The CDR3, as DNA: TGTGCCAGCAGTTACTCCCGCAGCAATACCAATCAGCCCCAGCATTTT. The encoded protein is CASSYSRSNTNQPQHF.